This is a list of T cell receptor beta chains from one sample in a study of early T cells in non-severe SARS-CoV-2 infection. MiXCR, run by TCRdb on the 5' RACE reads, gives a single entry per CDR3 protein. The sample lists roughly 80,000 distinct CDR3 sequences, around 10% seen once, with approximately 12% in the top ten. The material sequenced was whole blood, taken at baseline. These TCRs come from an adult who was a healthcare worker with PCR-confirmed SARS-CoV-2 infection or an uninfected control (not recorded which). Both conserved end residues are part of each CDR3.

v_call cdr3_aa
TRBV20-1 CSARDDGETQYF
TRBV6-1 CASSLGPGLADTDTQYF
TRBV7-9 CASSQVQPGREAFF
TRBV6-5 CASSYSGQGNSPLHF
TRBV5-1 CASSLVPVADTQYF
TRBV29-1 CSVEGQSNTEAFF
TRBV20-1 CSASFGTGLTEAFF
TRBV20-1 CSAPLGGGFTDTQYF
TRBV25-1 CASSELADEAFF
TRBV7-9 CASSSRDSTYNEQFF
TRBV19 CASSIHTPSSGGYGYTF
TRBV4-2 CASSQDGPTGVSALMDEQFF
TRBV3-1 CASSQDIPVGTGIQRTHF
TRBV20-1 CSALRTSGGETQYF
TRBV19 CATGTQQSSPLHF
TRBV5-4 CASSLTSRGPGNTIYF
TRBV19 CASKRQGSGNTIYF
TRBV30 CAWGRDRDSVLTF
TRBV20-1 CSADPTGQGGYGYTF
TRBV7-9 CASSPGGPRGYTF
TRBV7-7 CASSSDFTDTQYF
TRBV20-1 CSPTRTGTQYF
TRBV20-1 CSARGPEAQYF
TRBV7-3 CASSALRGVGELFF
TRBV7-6 CASSLVGGGTDTQYF
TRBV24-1 CATSAGYGYTF
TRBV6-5 CASSYGSGIDTQYF